This T cell receptor beta chain originates from a study of metastatic and nonmetastatic thyroid tumors. This CDR3 contains 16 residues. V lost 0 bases and J lost 6, with 15 bases in between. CDR1 is MNHEY and CDR2 is SVGAGI in the germline V gene. Not a single patient had been given any form of treatment at any point before undergoing thyroid surgery. TCRdb re-processed the PCR reads through MiXCR. This table has about 24,000 clones, approximately 19% appearing once. By proportion, this clone is medium-sized. This chain uses TRBV6-5 with TRBJ2-1; tentatively, D is TRBD1 (6 bases). Sequencing was carried out using blood. This TCR was recovered from a male donor with papillary thyroid cancer or a benign thyroid nodule (not recorded which). Some clones in this sample may be carry-over from other donors' samples. The CDR3 sequence: CASSYSAGTLVNEQFF. The CDR3 DNA follows: TGTGCCAGCAGTTACTCGGCCGGGACACTAGTCAATGAGCAGTTCTTC.